The 23 T cell receptor beta chains below were found in one sample sequenced in a study of T cells in Graves' hyperthyroidism and ophthalmopathy. What was amplified from RNA transcripts were TCR beta CDR3 regions. In the first-round RT-PCR of the TCR CDR3, the HTBI primer set was used. TCRdb re-analysed the multiplex PCR reads in MiXCR, keeping a single row per CDR3 protein. The sample lists about 760,000 distinct CDR3 sequences; about a third were seen once. Sequencing was done on a sample of blood. The origin of the receptors is a woman aged 40 to 50 with Graves' hyperthyroidism.

This clonotype showed up just a few times. The rearrangement uses TRBV29-1 and TRBJ2-7, with 7 bases matching TRBD1. V lost 2 bases, J lost 13 bases, and 8 bases stayed unmatched. There are 11 residues in the CDR3. The germline gives CDR1 SQVTM, CDR2 ANQGSEA. CDR3: CSVEFDRVTYF. DNA of the CDR3: TGCAGCGTTGAATTCGACAGGGTGACCTACTTC.

This clonotype was counted ten times or more. V usage is TRBV10-3 and J usage is TRBJ2-5; unclear D gene. CDR1 and CDR2 from the germline V gene are ENHRY and SYGVKD. V shed 4 bases and J shed 3 bases, with 3 bases lying between them. The CDR3 consists of 11 residues. The CDR3 sequence is CAISAEETQYF. CDR3 nucleotide sequence: TGTGCCATCAGTGCAGAAGAGACCCAGTACTTC.

The chain combines TRBV6-2 or TRBV6-3 with TRBJ2-7; D may be TRBD1 (6 bases). The germline gives CDR1 MNHEY, CDR2 SVGEGT. This CDR3 region has 13 residues. With 6 bases removed from V and 0 bases from J, the gap between germline ends came to 9 bases. DNA of the CDR3: TGTGCCAGCAGCAGGACAGCCTCCTACGAGCAGTACTTC. Its protein is CASSRTASYEQYF.

This rearrangement joins TRBV9 to TRBJ1-1; D gene unclear. The CDR3 contains 14 residues. CDR1 is SGDLS and CDR2 is YYNGEE in the germline V gene. The V gene lost 4 bases and the J gene lost 7 bases, with 17 bases spanning the gap. Here the CDR3 DNA reads TGTGCCAGCAGCCCCCTCGGTGGTCCGGGTGAAGCTTTCTTT. This encodes CASSPLGGPGEAFF.

The gene calls are TRBV5-4 and TRBJ1-6; TRBD1 matches 7 bases. Trimming at V came to 0 bases and at J to 11 bases, leaving 2 bases not matched to a gene. The CDR3 has 13 amino acids. In germline, CDR1 is SGHNT, CDR2 YYREEE (reference sequence). The CDR3 loop is CASSLGQGPPLHF. The CDR3 nucleotides read TGTGCCAGCAGCTTGGGACAGGGTCCACCCCTCCACTTT.

This clonotype has at least ten counts. The chain is built from TRBV5-8 and TRBJ1-6; D perhaps matches TRBD1 (6 bases). The CDR3 totals 16 residues. CDR1 and CDR2 from the germline V gene are SGHTS and YDEGEE. The V and J ends lost 4 bases and 4 bases respectively, with 15 bases between them. The CDR3 loop is CASSPSGQQYNSPLHF. For the CDR3, the DNA is TGTGCCAGCAGCCCAAGCGGACAGCAATATAATTCACCCCTCCACTTT.

This clonotype was seen at least ten times. The junction differs from germline at one of its ends, possibly a read error. The chain uses TRBV19 and TRBJ2-7; 10 nucleotides match TRBD1. Germline lookup yields CDR1 LNHDA and CDR2 SQIVND (reference sequence). This CDR3 contains 15 residues. The chain's CDR3 is CASSKAGQGTYQQYF. CDR3 nucleotides: TGTGCCAGTAGTAAGGCGGGACAGGGGACCTACCAGCAGTACTTC.

This clonotype was seen a handful of times. V and J are TRBV6-5 and TRBJ2-7; TRBD1 matches at 8 bases. This CDR3 is built from 14 residues. V trimming: 6 bases; J trimming: 5 bases; junction bases outside the gene matches: 9. Germline V gives CDR1 MNHEY, CDR2 SVGAGI. CDR3: CASSRDRGNHEQYF. The CDR3 region has the DNA TGTGCCAGCAGCCGTGACAGGGGCAACCACGAGCAGTACTTC.

The chain joins TRBV29-1 to TRBJ1-3; D perhaps matches TRBD1 (5 bases). The CDR3 is made up of 12 amino acids. V was pared by 3 bases and J by 6 bases, with 9 bases between. Germline-derived CDR1 and CDR2 are SQVTM and ANQGSEA. The CDR3 loop reads CSVDRAENTIYF. The DNA for the CDR3 is TGCAGCGTTGACAGGGCCGAAAACACCATATATTTT.

This clonotype has more than one count but fewer than ten. The chain carries TRBV7-6 and TRBJ2-7; D gene ambiguous. V lost 1 base and J lost 0, with 10 bases in between. This CDR3 spans 15 amino acids. Germline V gene data show CDR1 as SGHVS and CDR2 as FNYEAQ. As DNA, the CDR3 is TGTGCCAGCAGCTTAGGTGGCTCAAGCTCCTACGAGCAGTACTTC. It yields the protein CASSLGGSSSYEQYF.

A single count supports this clonotype. The V call is TRBV10-3, the J call TRBJ2-2; D gene uncertain. This CDR3 spans 11 amino acids. Trimming removed 6 bases from V and 6 bases from J, with 5 bases in between. Germline CDR1 and CDR2: ENHRY and SYGVKD. The CDR3, as DNA: TGTGCCATCAGCCTCTCCGGGGAGCTGTTTTTT. It specifies CAISLSGELFF.

This clonotype was detected many times. The chain links TRBV12-3 or TRBV12-4 to TRBJ1-4; no reliable D call. CDR3 size: 12 residues. The V end was cut by 6 bases, the J end by 7 bases, with 9 bases between. The CDR3 is CASSPIPEKLFF. CDR3 nucleotides: TGTGCCAGCAGCCCCATCCCTGAAAAACTGTTTTTT.

The V gene is TRBV6-2 or TRBV6-3, the J gene TRBJ1-2; D might be TRBD1 (5 bases). Germline assignment: CDR1 MNHEY and CDR2 SVGEGT. With 2 bases removed from V and 4 bases from J, the gap between germline ends came to 20 bases. The CDR3 has 17 residues. The CDR3 DNA is TGTGCCAGCAGTTACGCAGGGACGAGTTGGTCTAGCTATGGCTACACCTTC. Its translation: CASSYAGTSWSSYGYTF.

This clonotype was seen many times. The chain combines TRBV19 with TRBJ1-5; D is uncertain. V shed 10 bases and J shed 4 bases, with 11 bases lying between them. Looked up from germline, CDR1 is LNHDA and CDR2 is SQIVND (reference sequence). This CDR3 spans 12 amino acids. The DNA of the CDR3 is TGTGCCACTAAGGAAGGGAATCAGCCCCAGCATTTT. Translated, it gives CATKEGNQPQHF.

This clonotype was counted only a few times. J is TRBJ1-2 and V is TRBV11-2, with TRBD1 matching over 7 bases. Germline V CDR1 and CDR2: SGHAT, FQNNGV. This CDR3 is 17 amino acids long. J was trimmed by 4 bases and V by 1 base; bases with no gene match: 12. The DNA of the CDR3 is TGTGCCAGCAGCTTAGCATTCGGACAGGTAGAATTCTATGGCTACACCTTC. The encoded protein is CASSLAFGQVEFYGYTF.

For this clonotype: A single base separates this from a much larger clone, so it may be a read error. The chain carries TRBV9 and TRBJ1-1, with D perhaps matching TRBD1 (5 bases). Deletions cut 6 bases from V and 3 bases from J, with 18 bases between. CDR1 is SGDLS and CDR2 is YYNGEE in the germline V gene. This CDR3 has 15 amino acids. DNA of the CDR3: TGTGCCAGCAACGTGCGAGGGACGGGGGACACTGAAGCTTTCTTT. Residues: CASNVRGTGDTEAFF.

For this clonotype: The junction does not match germline at one end; this may be a read error. The chain employs TRBV10-3 and TRBJ2-5; 7 bases are a match to TRBD2. The length of the CDR3 is 13 residues. Per germline, CDR1 ENHRY and CDR2 SYGVKD. The CDR3 sequence: CAIRPAGEDTQYF. CDR3 nucleotides: TGTGCCATCAGGCCGGCGGGGGAAGACACCCAGTACTTC.

Only a few counts were recorded for this clonotype. This chain connects TRBV11-2 to TRBJ1-4, with TRBD1 matching 11 bases. Germline loops: CDR1 SGHAT, CDR2 FQNNGV. The V gene end was trimmed by 4 bases and the J gene end by 6 bases; junction bases not matched to a gene: 16. The length of the CDR3 is 19 residues. The CDR3: CASSSRTGQGARIDEKLFF. In DNA form, the CDR3 reads TGTGCCAGCAGCTCCAGAACTGGACAGGGGGCGCGTATTGATGAAAAACTGTTTTTT.

This clonotype has only a few counts. This chain links TRBV29-1 with TRBJ2-3, with 7 bases lining up with TRBD1. CDR3 length: 11 residues. Trimming cost V 7 bases and J 6 bases; bases outside gene matches: 4. CDR1 SQVTM and CDR2 ANQGSEA come from the germline V gene. The CDR3 coding sequence is TGCAGCGAGTCGACAGGGGATACGCAGTATTTT. This translates into CSESTGDTQYF.

Ten or more counts support this clonotype. The chain recombines TRBV5-4 with TRBJ1-2, with D unresolved. CDR3 size: 14 residues. CDR1 SGHNT and CDR2 YYREEE come from the germline V gene (reference sequence). Trimming pared 6 bases from V and 2 bases from J, leaving 14 bases between. The chain's CDR3 is CASKEEGRNYGYTF. The CDR3 bases are TGTGCCAGCAAAGAGGAGGGCCGCAACTATGGCTACACCTTC.

Many counts were recorded for this clonotype. The rearrangement joins TRBV7-3 to TRBJ2-7, with 10 bases that match TRBD1. V lost 0 bases, J lost 4 bases, and 3 bases stayed unmatched. The V gene's germline CDR1 is SGHTA and CDR2 FQGTGA. The CDR3 contains 15 residues. This CDR3 is CASSLTSGQGYEQYF. CDR3 nucleotides: TGTGCCAGCAGCTTAACGTCGGGACAGGGGTACGAGCAGTACTTC.

This clonotype was detected a few times. This chain links TRBV7-9 with TRBJ1-6; D is possibly TRBD1 (6 bases). Germline CDR1 reads SEHNR; CDR2 reads FQNEAQ (reference sequence). V lost 5 bases, J lost 8 bases, and 16 bases lay in between. The CDR3 contains 15 residues. The CDR3 DNA is TGTGCCAGCAGCCCCGGGCTCCGGGGGCATTCACCCCTCCACTTT. The encoded protein is CASSPGLRGHSPLHF.

The table lists this clonotype with many counts. The CDR3 is CASSSGGNSPLHF. In DNA, the CDR3 is TGTGCCAGCAGTTCTGGTGGAAATTCACCCCTCCACTTT. The V call is TRBV12-3 or TRBV12-4, the J call TRBJ1-6; D is unresolved. This CDR3 spans 13 amino acids. Trimming removed 4 bases at V and 7 bases at J, with 8 bases between.